Given below is one T cell receptor (beta chain) in context. Its matching antigen is unknown. CDR1 and CDR2 (germline): MNHEY, SMNVEV (reference sequence). The CDR3 consists of 13 residues. V was shortened by 6 bases and J by 4 bases, with 12 bases between the two germline ends. The sample comes from a study of T cell responses to AZD1222 COVID-19 vaccine. Overall study findings and caveats: A reported finding is that nearly half of spike-specific TCRs target unmutated variant regions.

Assay used: immunoSEQ multiplex PCR; TCRdb lists only in-frame clones, some missing. The sample holds more than 150,000 clones, more than 85% seen once. The sequencing used peripheral blood, collected 28 days after the second AZD1222 dose. This rearrangement joins TRBV27 to TRBJ1-2; a possible D gene is TRBD1 (6 bases). The sequence was collected from an adult who received the AZD1222 COVID-19 vaccine. CDR3 in amino acids: CASRTKGGYGYTF. DNA for the CDR3: TGTGCCAGCAGAACGAAGGGGGGCTATGGCTACACCTTC.